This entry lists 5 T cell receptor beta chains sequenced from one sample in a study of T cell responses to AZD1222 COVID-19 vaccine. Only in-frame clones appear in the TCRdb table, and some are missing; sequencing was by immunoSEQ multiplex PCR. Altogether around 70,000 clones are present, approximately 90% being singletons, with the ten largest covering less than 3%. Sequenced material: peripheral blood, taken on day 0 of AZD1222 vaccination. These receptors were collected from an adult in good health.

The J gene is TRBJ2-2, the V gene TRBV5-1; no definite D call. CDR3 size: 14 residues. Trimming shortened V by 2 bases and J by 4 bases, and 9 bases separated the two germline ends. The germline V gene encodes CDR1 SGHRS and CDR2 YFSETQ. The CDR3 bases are TGCGCCAGCAGCTTTGTACCAGGCACCGGGGAGCTGTTTTTT. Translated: CASSFVPGTGELFF.

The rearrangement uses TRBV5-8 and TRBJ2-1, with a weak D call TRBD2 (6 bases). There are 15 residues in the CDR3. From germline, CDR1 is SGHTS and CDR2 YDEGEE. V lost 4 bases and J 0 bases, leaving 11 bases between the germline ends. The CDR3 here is CASSQGLSSYNEQFF. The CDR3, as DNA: TGTGCCAGCAGCCAGGGACTTAGCTCCTACAATGAGCAGTTCTTC.

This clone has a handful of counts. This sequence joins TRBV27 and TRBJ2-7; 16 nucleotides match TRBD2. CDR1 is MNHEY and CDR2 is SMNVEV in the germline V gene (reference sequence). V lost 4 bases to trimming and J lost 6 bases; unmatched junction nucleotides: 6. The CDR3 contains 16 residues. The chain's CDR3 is CASSSPGLAGGFEQYF. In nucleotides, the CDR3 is TGTGCCAGCAGTTCTCCGGGACTAGCGGGGGGGTTCGAGCAGTACTTC.

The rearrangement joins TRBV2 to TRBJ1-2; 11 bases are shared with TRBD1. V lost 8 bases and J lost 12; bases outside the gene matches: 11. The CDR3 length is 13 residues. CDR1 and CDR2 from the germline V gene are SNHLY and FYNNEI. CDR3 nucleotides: TGTGCCAGCCTGCCCGGGACAGGGGGAGCGGACACCTTC. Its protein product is CASLPGTGGADTF.

DNA for the CDR3: TGTGCCAGCAGCTTCAGGACAGGGGGTAATGAGCAGTTCTTC. This codes for CASSFRTGGNEQFF. The V gene is TRBV13, the J gene TRBJ2-1; 10 bases match TRBD1. The CDR3 covers 14 residues. Trimming took 3 bases from V and 7 from J; bases not matched to a gene: 3. Per the germline V gene, CDR1 is PRHDT and CDR2 is FYEKMQ (reference sequence). Full variable domain (remainder filled in from reference TRBV13 and TRBJ2-1): AAGVIQSPRHLIKEKRETATLKCYPIPRHDTVYWYQQGPGQDPQFLISFYEKMQSDKGSIPDRFSAQQFSDYHSELNMSSLELGDSALYFCASSFRTGGNEQFFGPGTRLTVL.